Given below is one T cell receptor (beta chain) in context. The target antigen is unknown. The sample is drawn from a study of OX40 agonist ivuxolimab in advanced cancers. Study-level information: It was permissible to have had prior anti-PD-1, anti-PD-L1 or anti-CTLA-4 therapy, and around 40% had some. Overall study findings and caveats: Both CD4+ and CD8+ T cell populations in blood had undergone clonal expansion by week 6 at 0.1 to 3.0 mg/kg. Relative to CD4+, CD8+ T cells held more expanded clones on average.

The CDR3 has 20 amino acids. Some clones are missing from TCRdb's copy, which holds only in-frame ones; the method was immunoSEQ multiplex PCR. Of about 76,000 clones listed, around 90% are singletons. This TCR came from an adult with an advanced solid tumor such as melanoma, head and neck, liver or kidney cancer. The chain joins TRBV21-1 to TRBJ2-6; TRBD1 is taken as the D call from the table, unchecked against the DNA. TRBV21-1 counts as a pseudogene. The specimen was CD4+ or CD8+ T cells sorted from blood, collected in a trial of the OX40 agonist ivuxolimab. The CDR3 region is CASSKGPKDRGRAGANVLTF. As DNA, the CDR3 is TGTGCCAGCAGCAAGGGACCTAAGGACAGGGGGCGAGCTGGGGCCAACGTCCTGACTTTC.